This is a list of T cell receptor beta chains from one sample in a study of blood T cell repertoires in COVID-19. The assay was immunoSEQ multiplex PCR, and TCRdb's table has in-frame clones only and misses some. Here the sample spans 300,000 to 400,000 clones, around 87% being singletons. What was sequenced was peripheral blood. The origin of the receptors is a woman in her 50s who had recovered from COVID-19. Both conserved end residues are part of each CDR3. A D gene is named only where the DNA matches it firmly. Not all rows give a size; the values are once, few, many and, for expanded clones, a class.

clone size | D gene | J gene | V gene | CDR3 protein | CDR3 DNA
few | TRBD1 | TRBJ2-7 | TRBV28 | CASRGQPSYEQYF | TGTGCCAGCAGGGGACAGCCGAGTTACGAGCAGTACTTC
NA | TRBD1 | TRBJ1-5 | TRBV19 | CASSPRGQAQPQHF | TGTGCCAGTAGTCCCAGGGGACAGGCCCAGCCCCAGCATTTT
NA | NA | TRBJ1-3 | TRBV12-3/TRBV12-4 | CASRGWGNTIYF | TGTGCCAGCAGGGGCTGGGGAAACACCATATATTTT
NA | NA | TRBJ2-3 | TRBV28 | CASSSPHWDSSDTQYF | TGTGCCAGCAGTTCCCCCCACTGGGACTCTTCAGATACGCAGTATTTT
NA | NA | TRBJ2-7 | TRBV6-2/TRBV6-3 | CASSYGLARPYEQYF | TGTGCCAGCAGTTATGGGCTAGCGCGACCCTACGAGCAGTACTTC
once | NA | TRBJ2-7 | TRBV27 | CASTIGYGGTYEQYF | TGTGCCAGCACTATAGGGTACGGGGGAACATACGAGCAGTACTTC
NA | NA | TRBJ1-1 | TRBV28 | CASRLTEARYTEAFF | TGTGCCAGCAGGTTAACAGAAGCCCGCTACACTGAAGCTTTCTTT
once | NA | TRBJ1-5 | TRBV11-2 | CASSLAGMPQHF | TGTGCCAGCAGCTTAGCAGGGATGCCCCAGCATTTT
NA | NA | TRBJ2-3 | TRBV3-1/TRBV3-2 | CASSQFLATSDTQYF | TGTGCCAGCAGTCAATTTCTAGCTACTTCAGATACGCAGTATTTT
NA | NA | TRBJ2-7 | TRBV29-1 | CSVESTRLGEQYF | TGCAGCGTTGAATCGACACGTTTGGGCGAGCAGTACTTC
NA | NA | TRBJ1-1 | TRBV19 | CASSIRTENTEAFF | TGTGCCAGTAGTATTCGGACAGAGAACACTGAAGCTTTCTTT
NA | TRBD2 | TRBJ2-1 | TRBV9 | CASSPLMTRREGNEQFF | TGTGCCAGCAGCCCTCTCATGACTAGGCGGGAGGGAAATGAGCAGTTCTTC
few | NA | TRBJ2-2 | TRBV28 | CASSSGHPNTGELFF | TGTGCCAGCAGTTCGGGACACCCGAACACCGGGGAGCTGTTTTTT
NA | NA | TRBJ2-3 | TRBV27 | CATAGGGLSTDTQYF | TGTGCCACCGCTGGTGGGGGCCTGAGCACAGATACGCAGTATTTT
NA | TRBD1 | TRBJ1-5 | TRBV12-3/TRBV12-4 | CASSRTGEPQHF | TGTGCCAGCAGCCGAACAGGGGAACCCCAGCATTTT
NA | NA | TRBJ1-5 | TRBV6-5 | CASSRGGFSNQPQHF | TGTGCCAGCAGCCGAGGGGGTTTCAGCAATCAGCCCCAGCATTTT
NA | NA | TRBJ1-1 | TRBV14 | CASPRQDSTEAFF | TGTGCCAGCCCCCGACAGGACAGCACTGAAGCTTTCTTT
NA | NA | TRBJ1-2 | TRBV7-2 | CASSLYGQYGYTF | TGTGCCAGCAGCCTGTACGGACAGTATGGCTACACCTTC